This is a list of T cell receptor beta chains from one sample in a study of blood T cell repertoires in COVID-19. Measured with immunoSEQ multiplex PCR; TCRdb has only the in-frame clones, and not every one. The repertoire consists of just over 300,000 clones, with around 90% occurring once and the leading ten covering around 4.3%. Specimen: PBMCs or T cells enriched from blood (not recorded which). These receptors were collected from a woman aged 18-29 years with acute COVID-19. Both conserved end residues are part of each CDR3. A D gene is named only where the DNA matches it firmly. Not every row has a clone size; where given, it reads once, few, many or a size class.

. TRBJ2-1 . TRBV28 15 CASSFGGTAENEQFF TGTGCCAGCAGTTTCGGGGGTACCGCCGAAAATGAGCAGTTCTTC
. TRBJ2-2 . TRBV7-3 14 CASSLGFSTGELFF TGTGCCAGCAGCTTGGGCTTCAGCACCGGGGAGCTGTTTTTT
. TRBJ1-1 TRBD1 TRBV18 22 CASSPSDSTGIRDGVSVAEAFF TGTGCCAGCTCACCATCTGACTCGACAGGGATACGAGATGGAGTTTCGGTGGCTGAAGCTTTCTTT
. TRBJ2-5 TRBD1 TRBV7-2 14 CASSVGQTQETQYF TGTGCCAGCAGCGTGGGACAGACGCAAGAGACCCAGTACTTC
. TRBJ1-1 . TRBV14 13 CASSPYLNTEAFF TGTGCCAGCAGCCCCTATCTGAACACTGAAGCTTTCTTT
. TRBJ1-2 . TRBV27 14 CASSKGTLREGYTF TGTGCCAGCAGTAAGGGGACACTGAGGGAGGGCTACACCTTC
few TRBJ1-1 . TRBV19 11 CASSTSAEAFF TGTGCCAGTAGTACGTCGGCTGAAGCTTTCTTT
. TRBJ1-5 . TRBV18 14 CASSPPTATEPQHF TGTGCCAGCTCACCACCTACAGCCACGGAGCCCCAGCATTTT
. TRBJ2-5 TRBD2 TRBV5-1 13 CASSQSGRETQYF TGCGCCAGCAGTCAGAGCGGGAGAGAGACCCAGTACTTC
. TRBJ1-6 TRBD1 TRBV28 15 CASSPRDRENSPLHF TGTGCCAGCAGTCCCCGGGACAGGGAGAATTCACCCCTCCACTTT
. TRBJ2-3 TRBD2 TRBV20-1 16 CSASPLPSGSLDTQYF TGCAGTGCTAGTCCCCTCCCCAGCGGGAGTCTAGATACGCAGTATTTT
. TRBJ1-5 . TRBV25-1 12 CASSVGGQPQHF TGTGCCAGCAGTGTTGGGGGGCAGCCCCAGCATTTT
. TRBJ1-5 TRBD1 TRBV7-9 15 CASSLAGQSNQPQHF TGTGCCAGCAGCTTAGCGGGACAGAGCAATCAGCCCCAGCATTTT
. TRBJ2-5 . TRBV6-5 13 CASSYSTGETQYF TGTGCCAGCAGTTACTCGACGGGGGAGACCCAGTACTTC
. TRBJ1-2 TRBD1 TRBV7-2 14 CASSSGQGALGYTF TGTGCCAGCAGCTCAGGACAGGGGGCGCTTGGCTACACCTTC
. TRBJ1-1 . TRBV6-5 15 CASSYSTGRNTEAFF TGTGCCAGCAGTTACTCGACCGGGAGGAACACTGAAGCTTTCTTT
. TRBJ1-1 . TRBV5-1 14 CASSLWGSNTEAFF TGCGCCAGCAGCTTGTGGGGCTCTAACACTGAAGCTTTCTTT
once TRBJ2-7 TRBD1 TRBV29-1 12 CSVGTGFDEQYF TGCAGCGTGGGGACAGGGTTCGACGAGCAGTACTTC
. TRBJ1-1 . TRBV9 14 CASSAWGQNTEAFF TGTGCCAGCAGCGCATGGGGGCAGAACACTGAAGCTTTCTTT
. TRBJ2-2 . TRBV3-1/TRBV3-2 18 CASSHLLGRRDNTGELFF TGTGCCAGCAGCCACCTACTAGGCAGAAGAGATAACACCGGGGAGCTGTTTTTT
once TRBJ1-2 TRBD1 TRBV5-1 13 CASSPGTGPGYTF TGCGCCAGCAGCCCTGGGACAGGACCTGGCTACACCTTC
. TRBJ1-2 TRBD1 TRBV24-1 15 CATSESDRGLNGYTF TGTGCCACCAGTGAATCTGACAGGGGGCTGAATGGCTACACCTTC
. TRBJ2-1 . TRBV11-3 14 CASSSYSVYNEQFF TGTGCCAGCAGTTCTTATAGCGTCTACAATGAGCAGTTCTTC
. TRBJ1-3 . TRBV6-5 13 CASRRNSGNTIYF TGTGCCAGCAGGAGGAACTCTGGAAACACCATATATTTT
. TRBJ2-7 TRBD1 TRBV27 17 CASPQPPGTEFSYEQYF TGTGCCAGCCCCCAACCCCCCGGGACAGAGTTCTCCTACGAGCAGTACTTC
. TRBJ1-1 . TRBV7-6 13 CASSLSVQGEAFF TGTGCCAGCAGCTTAAGCGTGCAGGGTGAAGCTTTCTTT
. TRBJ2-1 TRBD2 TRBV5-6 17 CASSSTSGREPYNEQFF TGTGCCAGCAGCTCGACTAGCGGGAGGGAACCCTACAATGAGCAGTTCTTC
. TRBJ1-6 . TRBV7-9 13 CASSSTEGKPLHF TGTGCCAGCAGCTCCACCGAGGGCAAACCCCTCCACTTT
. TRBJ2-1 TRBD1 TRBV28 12 CASSFAGGLWIF TGTGCCAGCAGTTTCGCAGGGGGCTTGTGGATCTTC
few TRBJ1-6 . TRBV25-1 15 CASSEHSSYNSPLHF TGTGCCAGCAGTGAGCACAGTTCCTATAATTCACCCCTCCACTTT
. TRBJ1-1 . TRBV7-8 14 CASSPGLGGNTAFF TGTGCCAGCAGCCCTGGCCTCGGGGGGAATACGGCTTTCTTT
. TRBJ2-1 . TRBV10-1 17 CASSGVGGLSSYNEQFF TGCGCCAGCAGCGGGGTGGGAGGCCTTAGCTCCTACAATGAGCAGTTCTTC
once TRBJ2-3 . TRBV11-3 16 CASSLNYRVITDTQYF TGTGCCAGCAGCCTTAACTACAGGGTAATCACAGATACGCAGTATTTT
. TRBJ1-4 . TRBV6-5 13 CASSYSRVEKLFF TGTGCCAGCAGTTACTCGAGGGTGGAAAAACTGTTTTTT
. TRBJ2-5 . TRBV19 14 CASSIGWGRETQYF TGTGCCAGTAGTATAGGATGGGGGCGAGAGACCCAGTACTTC
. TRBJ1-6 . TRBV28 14 CASSLGDRNSPLHF TGTGCCAGCAGTTTAGGCGACAGGAATTCACCCCTCCACTTT
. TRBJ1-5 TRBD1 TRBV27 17 CASSLHRDSFSNQPQHF TGTGCCAGCAGTCTTCACCGGGACAGTTTTAGCAATCAGCCCCAGCATTTT
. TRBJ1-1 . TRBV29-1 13 CSVEREGDTEAFF TGCAGCGTTGAGCGGGAAGGGGACACTGAAGCTTTCTTT
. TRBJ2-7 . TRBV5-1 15 CASSLGGQTYYEQYF TGCGCCAGCAGCTTGGGCGGACAGACCTACTACGAGCAGTACTTC
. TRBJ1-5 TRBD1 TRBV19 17 CASSPTRDRVGNQPQHF TGTGCCAGTAGTCCGACCCGGGACAGGGTCGGTAATCAGCCCCAGCATTTT
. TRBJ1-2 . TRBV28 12 CASSLRGDGYTF TGTGCCAGCAGTTTAAGGGGCGATGGCTACACCTTC
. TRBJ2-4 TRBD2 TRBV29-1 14 CSVGGLAEKNIQYF TGCAGCGTTGGAGGACTAGCGGAAAAAAACATTCAGTACTTC
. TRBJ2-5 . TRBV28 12 CASSFPQETQYF TGTGCCAGCAGTTTTCCCCAGGAGACCCAGTACTTC
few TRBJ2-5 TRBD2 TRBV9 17 CASSVGALAGPLETQYF TGTGCCAGCAGCGTAGGCGCTCTAGCGGGCCCACTGGAGACCCAGTACTTC
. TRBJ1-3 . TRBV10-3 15 CAISALSGSGNTIYF TGTGCCATCAGTGCTTTGTCAGGGTCGGGAAACACCATATATTTT
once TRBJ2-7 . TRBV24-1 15 CATSDPRFGLDEQYF TGTGCCACCAGTGACCCGCGCTTTGGCCTAGACGAGCAGTACTTC
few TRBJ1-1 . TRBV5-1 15 CASSLDDTGNTEAFF TGCGCCAGCAGCTTAGATGATACGGGGAACACTGAAGCTTTCTTT
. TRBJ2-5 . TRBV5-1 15 CASSTRGQPQETQYF TGCGCCAGCAGCACCCGCGGACAGCCCCAAGAGACCCAGTACTTC
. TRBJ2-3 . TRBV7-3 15 CASSSGPGGPDTQYF TGTGCCAGCAGCTCCGGGCCGGGGGGCCCAGATACGCAGTATTTT